This T cell receptor (beta chain) was recorded in a study of T cell repertoires in cytomegalovirus infection. Study-wide context: In public TCR beta signatures, there were indications of both CMV infection and matching HLA type.

A word on this clonotype: Its antigen is unknown.

Study conclusions and caveats: CMV carriers with the relevant HLA were identified by cumulative public TCR beta family frequency. What dominated the ex vivo response were HLA-C-restricted CMV-specific TCR beta clonotypes.

The length of the CDR3 is 15 residues. Germline-derived CDR1 and CDR2 are MGHRA and YSYEKL. Trimming stripped 4 bases from V and 3 bases from J, with 13 bases between. TCRdb ran MiXCR on the reads and lists one entry per CDR3 protein. This repertoire shows some 920,000 distinct CDR3 sequences, 31% found once; its top ten account for around 15%. The TCR sequence derives from a human donor in good health (CMV status not recorded). Some clones in this sample may be carry-over from other donors' samples. The sample consisted of cultured CD8+ T cells from PBMCs, taken from culture after CMV antigen stimulation. V and J are TRBV4-1 and TRBJ1-5, with no clear D. The CDR3 protein is CASSPMDAYNQPQHF. CDR3 DNA: TGCGCCAGCAGCCCAATGGACGCCTACAATCAGCCCCAGCATTTT.